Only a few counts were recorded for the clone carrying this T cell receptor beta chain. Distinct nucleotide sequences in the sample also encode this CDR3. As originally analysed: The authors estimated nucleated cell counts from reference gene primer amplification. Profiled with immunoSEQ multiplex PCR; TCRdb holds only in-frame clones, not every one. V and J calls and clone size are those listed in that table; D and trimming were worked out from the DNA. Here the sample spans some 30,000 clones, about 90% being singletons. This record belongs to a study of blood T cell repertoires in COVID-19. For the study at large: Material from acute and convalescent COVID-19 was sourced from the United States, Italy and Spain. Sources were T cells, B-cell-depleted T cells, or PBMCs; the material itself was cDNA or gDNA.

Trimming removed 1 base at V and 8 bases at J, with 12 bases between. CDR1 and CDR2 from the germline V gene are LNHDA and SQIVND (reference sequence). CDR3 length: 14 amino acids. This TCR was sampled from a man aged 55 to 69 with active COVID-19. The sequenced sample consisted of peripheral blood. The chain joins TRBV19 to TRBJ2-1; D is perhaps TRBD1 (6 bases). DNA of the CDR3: TGTGCCAGTAGTATAGGTACAGGGAGTCATGAGCAGTTCTTC. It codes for CASSIGTGSHEQFF.